A selection of T cell receptor beta chains follows, all from one sample in a study of blood T cell repertoires in COVID-19. Clones were sequenced by immunoSEQ multiplex PCR, and TCRdb holds only the in-frame ones, with some missing. The sample lists 250,000 to 300,000 clones, approximately 90% seen once, with roughly 4.8% in the top ten. Sequenced material: peripheral blood. These receptors were obtained from a man aged 40-49 years with acute or convalescent COVID-19. Each CDR3 is given with its conserved first and last residue. Fields, in order: V gene, clone size, D gene, J gene, CDR3 protein, CDR3 DNA. The D gene is left open where the match is weak. A row's size may be missing; if present it is once, few, many or a size class.

V: TRBV9
size: -
D: TRBD1
J: TRBJ2-2
CDR3: CASSAGQLIPGELFF
DNA: TGTGCCAGCAGCGCGGGACAGCTGATTCCCGGGGAGCTGTTTTTT

V: TRBV25-1
size: -
D: -
J: TRBJ2-2
CDR3: CASSDYGPGELFF
DNA: TGTGCCAGCAGTGATTATGGGCCCGGGGAGCTGTTTTTT

V: TRBV6-1
size: few
D: -
J: TRBJ1-5
CDR3: CASSELSFRQPQHF
DNA: TGTGCCAGCAGTGAACTAAGTTTTCGGCAGCCCCAGCATTTT

V: TRBV2
size: -
D: TRBD2
J: TRBJ2-1
CDR3: CASRRTSGDSGNEQFF
DNA: TGTGCCAGCAGGCGGACTAGCGGGGACTCCGGCAATGAGCAGTTCTTC

V: TRBV5-1
size: -
D: -
J: TRBJ1-1
CDR3: CASSLGQMNTEAFF
DNA: TGCGCCAGCAGCTTGGGACAGATGAACACTGAAGCTTTCTTT

V: TRBV6-1
size: -
D: -
J: TRBJ2-7
CDR3: CASSEGDRGTYEQYF
DNA: TGTGCCAGCAGTGAGGGCGACCGGGGAACCTACGAGCAGTACTTC

V: TRBV3-1/TRBV3-2
size: -
D: -
J: TRBJ1-3
CDR3: CASAGVTRTGNTIYF
DNA: TGTGCCAGCGCAGGGGTAACACGGACTGGAAACACCATATATTTT

V: TRBV5-5
size: -
D: -
J: TRBJ1-1
CDR3: CASSSTRLPNTEAFF
DNA: TGTGCCAGCAGCTCCACCCGACTCCCGAACACTGAAGCTTTCTTT

V: TRBV5-4
size: -
D: TRBD1
J: TRBJ2-7
CDR3: CASSLGQGRSYEQYF
DNA: TGTGCCAGCAGCTTGGGACAGGGGAGGTCCTACGAGCAGTACTTC

V: TRBV28
size: -
D: -
J: TRBJ1-2
CDR3: CASRPQGNYGYTF
DNA: TGTGCCAGCAGGCCACAGGGTAACTATGGCTACACCTTC

V: TRBV12-3/TRBV12-4
size: -
D: -
J: TRBJ1-1
CDR3: CASSGGHNTEAFF
DNA: TGTGCCAGTTCCGGGGGTCACAACACTGAAGCTTTCTTT

V: TRBV30
size: -
D: TRBD1
J: TRBJ1-5
CDR3: CAWSNRGDQPQHF
DNA: TGTGCCTGGAGTAACAGGGGAGATCAGCCCCAGCATTTT

V: TRBV23-1
size: -
D: TRBD1
J: TRBJ1-5
CDR3: CASSQQAGGSNQPQHF
DNA: TGCGCCAGCAGTCAACAGGCAGGGGGAAGCAATCAGCCCCAGCATTTT

V: TRBV13
size: -
D: TRBD1
J: TRBJ2-1
CDR3: CASSLTGTGAYNEQFF
DNA: TGTGCCAGCAGCCTGACGGGGACAGGGGCCTACAATGAGCAGTTCTTC

V: TRBV15
size: -
D: TRBD1
J: TRBJ2-1
CDR3: CATSRGGGLGGEQFF
DNA: TGTGCCACCAGCAGAGGAGGGGGCCTTGGGGGTGAGCAGTTCTTC

V: TRBV4-1
size: -
D: -
J: TRBJ1-1
CDR3: CASSNQQPNTEAFF
DNA: TGCGCCAGCAGCAATCAACAGCCGAACACTGAAGCTTTCTTT

V: TRBV19
size: -
D: -
J: TRBJ2-1
CDR3: CATWTSNEQFF
DNA: TGTGCCACCTGGACTTCGAATGAGCAGTTCTTC

V: TRBV5-1
size: -
D: -
J: TRBJ1-5
CDR3: CASSLEGGMPQHF
DNA: TGCGCCAGCAGCTTGGAAGGGGGTATGCCCCAGCATTTT

V: TRBV11-2
size: -
D: -
J: TRBJ2-2
CDR3: CASSTYTGELFF
DNA: TGTGCCAGCAGCACTTACACCGGGGAGCTGTTTTTT

V: TRBV5-1
size: -
D: -
J: TRBJ1-4
CDR3: CASSLTATNEKLFF
DNA: TGCGCCAGCAGTTTGACAGCAACTAATGAAAAACTGTTTTTT

V: TRBV11-2
size: -
D: -
J: TRBJ2-7
CDR3: CASSLEGAGFYEQYF
DNA: TGTGCCAGCAGCTTAGAGGGGGCCGGGTTCTACGAGCAGTACTTC

V: TRBV25-1
size: -
D: TRBD2
J: TRBJ2-7
CDR3: CASAGGGGNYEQYF
DNA: TGTGCCAGCGCCGGCGGCGGGGGGAACTACGAGCAGTACTTC

V: TRBV7-2
size: -
D: TRBD2
J: TRBJ2-3
CDR3: CASSVWSGGTDTQYF
DNA: TGTGCCAGCTCAGTGTGGAGCGGGGGAACAGATACGCAGTATTTT

V: TRBV5-4
size: -
D: -
J: TRBJ1-2
CDR3: CASTKQGRESGYTF
DNA: TGTGCCAGCACCAAGCAGGGGCGCGAGAGTGGCTACACCTTC

V: TRBV27
size: -
D: -
J: TRBJ1-6
CDR3: CASSSREGSSPLHF
DNA: TGTGCCAGCAGTTCCAGGGAGGGGAGTTCACCCCTCCACTTT

V: TRBV18
size: once
D: TRBD2
J: TRBJ2-3
CDR3: CASSPGTSGADTQYF
DNA: TGTGCCAGCTCACCCGGGACTAGCGGGGCAGATACGCAGTATTTT

V: TRBV7-9
size: -
D: -
J: TRBJ1-2
CDR3: CASSLDIGAINGYTF
DNA: TGTGCCAGCAGCTTAGACATAGGAGCAATAAATGGCTACACCTTC

V: TRBV24-1
size: -
D: -
J: TRBJ2-7
CDR3: CATSDYGRNISLSYEQYF
DNA: TGTGCCACCAGTGATTATGGGAGAAATATTTCTCTGTCCTACGAGCAGTACTTC

V: TRBV10-3
size: -
D: TRBD1
J: TRBJ2-1
CDR3: CAISVGTGEYNEQFF
DNA: TGTGCCATCAGCGTCGGGACAGGGGAGTACAATGAGCAGTTCTTC

V: TRBV21-1
size: -
D: -
J: TRBJ2-3
CDR3: CASSKGPGKSTDTQYF
DNA: TGTGCCAGCAGCAAAGGCCCAGGGAAAAGCACAGATACGCAGTATTTT

V: TRBV5-3
size: -
D: TRBD2
J: TRBJ2-1
CDR3: CSRSLLAGGNREQFF
DNA: TGTTCCAGATCCCTACTAGCGGGGGGAAATCGTGAGCAGTTCTTC

V: TRBV12-3/TRBV12-4
size: -
D: -
J: TRBJ1-2
CDR3: CASSLRTAMGGTF
DNA: TGTGCCAGCAGTTTAAGAACAGCTATGGGGGGCACCTTC

V: TRBV5-4
size: -
D: TRBD1
J: TRBJ2-3
CDR3: CASRQDRASTDTQYF
DNA: TGTGCCAGCAGACAGGACAGGGCCTCTACAGATACGCAGTATTTT

V: TRBV11-2
size: -
D: -
J: TRBJ1-2
CDR3: CASSSTGHGGAYGYTF
DNA: TGTGCCAGCAGCTCTACGGGACATGGTGGGGCTTATGGCTACACCTTC

V: TRBV7-2
size: few
D: -
J: TRBJ1-1
CDR3: CASSLAGTNTEAFF
DNA: TGTGCCAGCAGCTTAGCGGGCACCAACACTGAAGCTTTCTTT

V: TRBV7-9
size: few
D: -
J: TRBJ2-1
CDR3: CASSPTGYEQFF
DNA: TGTGCCAGCAGCCCCACAGGGTATGAGCAGTTCTTC

V: TRBV19
size: -
D: -
J: TRBJ1-2
CDR3: CASSIRLQDGYTF
DNA: TGTGCCAGTAGTATAAGGTTACAGGATGGCTACACCTTC

V: TRBV10-3
size: -
D: -
J: TRBJ1-5
CDR3: CAISEGGAQPQHF
DNA: TGTGCCATCAGTGAGGGGGGGGCCCAGCCCCAGCATTTT

V: TRBV6-1
size: -
D: TRBD1
J: TRBJ2-7
CDR3: CASSESWTGYEQYF
DNA: TGTGCCAGCAGTGAAAGCTGGACAGGCTACGAGCAGTACTTC

V: TRBV7-6
size: -
D: TRBD1
J: TRBJ2-3
CDR3: CASSLGQKGTADTQYF
DNA: TGTGCCAGCAGCTTAGGACAGAAGGGGACAGCAGATACGCAGTATTTT

V: TRBV24-1
size: -
D: TRBD2
J: TRBJ2-1
CDR3: CATSDRGLAGGEQFF
DNA: TGTGCCACCAGTGATCGGGGACTAGCGGGGGGTGAGCAGTTCTTC

V: TRBV5-4
size: -
D: TRBD1
J: TRBJ2-1
CDR3: CASTSGQSSYNEQFF
DNA: TGTGCCAGCACCTCGGGACAGAGCTCCTACAATGAGCAGTTCTTC

V: TRBV3-1/TRBV3-2
size: -
D: -
J: TRBJ2-2
CDR3: CASSPMGGTGTNTGELFF
DNA: TGTGCCAGCAGCCCAATGGGGGGGACAGGAACGAACACCGGGGAGCTGTTTTTT

V: TRBV6-2/TRBV6-3
size: -
D: -
J: TRBJ2-2
CDR3: CASSLPLPNTGELFF
DNA: TGTGCCAGCAGTCTCCCGCTACCGAACACCGGGGAGCTGTTTTTT

V: TRBV7-5
size: once
D: -
J: TRBJ1-5
CDR3: CARSPREHSNQPQHF
DNA: TGTGCCAGAAGCCCCCGTGAGCATAGCAATCAGCCCCAGCATTTT

V: TRBV5-6
size: few
D: TRBD1
J: TRBJ1-4
CDR3: CASSGNSGGGGEKLFF
DNA: TGTGCCAGCAGCGGTAACTCAGGGGGCGGCGGTGAAAAACTGTTTTTT

V: TRBV15
size: few
D: -
J: TRBJ1-4
CDR3: CATSAGGTFEKLFF
DNA: TGTGCCACCAGCGCCGGAGGGACCTTTGAAAAACTGTTTTTT

V: TRBV2
size: -
D: TRBD1
J: TRBJ2-7
CDR3: CASSQQGRAYEQYF
DNA: TGTGCCAGCTCCCAACAGGGGCGTGCCTACGAGCAGTACTTC

V: TRBV2
size: -
D: TRBD1
J: TRBJ1-4
CDR3: CASTKSGGGNEKLFF
DNA: TGTGCCAGCACCAAATCAGGGGGCGGTAATGAAAAACTGTTTTTT

V: TRBV10-3
size: -
D: TRBD2
J: TRBJ2-1
CDR3: CAIRMTSGDNEQFF
DNA: TGTGCCATCAGGATGACTAGCGGGGACAATGAGCAGTTCTTC

V: TRBV15
size: -
D: -
J: TRBJ2-7
CDR3: CATSRAYGRAYEQYF
DNA: TGTGCCACCAGCAGAGCTTACGGCAGGGCCTACGAGCAGTACTTC